This T cell receptor (beta chain) was recorded in a study of shared clonotypes between healthy human individuals. On the study more broadly: With ages of 18 to 49, the donors were a couple of women and a few men.

The naive CD8 subset, CD45RO-negative cells positively selected for CCR7, excluded terminally differentiated effector memory CD45RA+ cells. As regards this clone: The antigen remains unidentified.

The CDR3 covers 17 residues. Germline V gives CDR1 SGHNT, CDR2 YENEEA. Losses at the gene ends were 5 bases for V and 3 bases for J; bases not matched to a gene: 14. Findings and caveats of the study: Measured sharing among donors was expected to vary with sequencing depth.

Using immunoSEQ multiplex PCR, the repertoire was profiled, and TCRdb retains in-frame clones only, with some absent. The top ten hold about 24% of the sample, which has about 680,000 clones, 92% seen once. Material for sequencing was naive CD8+ T cells sorted from blood. This sequence originates from a man aged 25-45 years in good health. The rearrangement links TRBV11-3 to TRBJ2-3; TRBD2 aligns across 7 bases. CDR3 nucleotide sequence: TGTGCCAGCAGCGCACGCCTGGGCGGGAGTTATACAGATACGCAGTATTTT. It encodes CASSARLGGSYTDTQYF.